This T cell receptor (beta chain) came from a study of molecular identifiers for immune sequencing clone quantification (dated 2018 in TCRdb). Background for the entire study: In a replicate experiment, RNA from about 20,000 or 100,000 naive CD8 T cells was split into five aliquots, four of which were sequenced. The study was a methods study using CD8 T cells to benchmark molecular-identifier clustering-based TCR repertoire sequencing (MIDCIRS) and TCR RNA copy counting. Study-wide findings and limitations: The sizes of highly expanded clones could end up underestimated when identical TCR molecules share a barcode. In CMV-specific effector cells, clones with more than 20 RNA copies accounted for over 99% of molecules, whereas in naive cells such clones accounted for under 1%. Roughly 2.8 recovered TCR RNA copies per cell were obtained by modeling, versus about 9 by digital PCR, implying a capture efficiency of 30% to 35%. Spiked-in Jurkat TCR RNA (around eleven copies' worth), which is not part of the donor repertoire, was contained in the naive libraries. Without barcode sub-clustering, chimeric consensus sequences inflated TCR diversity; chimeras reached as high as 47%. A single cell's worth of spiked-in Jurkat TCR RNA was reported detectable even among approximately 930,000 naive CD8 T cells.

This clonotype was observed at least ten times. This clone's antigen is unknown. It has no much larger one-base neighbor in the sample; base qualities were not kept. The germline V gene yields SGHTA for CDR1 and FQGTGA for CDR2. Here V drops 5 bases and J drops 0 bases, and the junction holds 4 bases not matched to any gene. Taken from cysteine to phenylalanine, the CDR3 has 16 residues. The only DNA kept is the CDR3, 48 bases in frame from the first base. Libraries of naive CD8 T cells were built from anywhere between about 19,000 and 1,000,000 sorted cells, with 10%, 30% or 50% of the purified RNA used. Naive CD8 T cells, defined as CD8+CD4-CCR7+CD45RA+, were FACS-sorted into RLT Plus buffer on a BD FACSAria II. Detection sensitivity was tested by spiking Jurkat RNA equal to 9 to 10 TCR copies' worth into samples containing 20,000-1,000,000 naive CD8 T cells. CD8 T cells were enriched with RosetteSep CD8+ T Cell Enrichment Cocktail and Ficoll-Paque, followed by ACK red cell lysis.

Library generation was performed with PCR. Sequencing was carried out with a NextSeq 500. Preparation of bulk TCR libraries followed a previously described approach, with the TCR primers listed in Table S5. Total RNA was purified with the Qiagen AllPrep DNA/RNA kit. Before analysis, reads from multiple sequencing runs of the same library were pooled. The authors' analysis ran thus. Reads were retained only if the reads had an exact TCR constant sequence, and the retained reads were trimmed to 150 nt and grouped according to their 12-nt molecular barcodes. Reads in each barcode group were sub-clustered using a 15% Levenshtein threshold, and a quality-weighted consensus sequence was built for each RNA molecule. Non-functional sequences were discarded, and so were lower-count sequences lying one edit away from another sequence. Based on a fit of two negative binomial distributions, barcode sub-clusters having less than 20% of the maximum read count were discarded. TCRdb reanalyzed the raw reads on its own, using fastp at Q25 for trimming and MiXCR for clone calling, and kept in-frame beta chains. Rows with one shared CDR3 protein collapse into an entry with the most common genes and DNA. Here the V and J calls rest on TCRdb's processing, not on the authors' analysis. A total of some 91,000 distinct CDR3 sequences appear in this sample, more than 20% of them only once. About 0.94% of the sample is held by the ten biggest clonotypes.

The source of this sequence is a human donor in good health. Some libraries in this study had Jurkat cell RNA spiked in. The sample taken for sequencing was naive CD8+ T cells from blood, with Jurkat cell RNA spiked in. The cell subset or site label corresponds to: FACS-sorted CD8+CD4-CCR7+CD45RA+ naive T cells. The chain was built from TRBV7-3 and TRBJ2-2; 9 bases in between match TRBD1. The CDR3 loop reads CASSVGTGTNTGELFF. The DNA reads as follows: TGTGCCAGCAGCGTTGGGACAGGGACGAACACCGGGGAGCTGTTTTTT.